Included here is one T cell receptor beta chain sequence, with context. This sample is part of a study of OX40 agonist ivuxolimab in advanced cancers. Looking at the study overall: Allowance was made for prior anti-PD-1, anti-PD-L1 or anti-CTLA-4 therapy, and roughly 40% had some.

Libraries were prepared by immunoSEQ multiplex PCR; TCRdb keeps only in-frame clonotypes and omits some of them. This sample carries over 65,000 clones, 84% of them seen once, and the ten largest clones take 0.4% to 0.5%. V was pared by 0 bases and J by 2 bases, with 7 bases between. CDR3 length: 14 residues. Germline V lookup: CDR1 SGHRS, CDR2 YFSETQ. The source was CD4+ or CD8+ T cells sorted from blood, collected in a trial of the OX40 agonist ivuxolimab. The gene calls are TRBV5-1 and TRBJ2-3; D is unresolved. The origin of this receptor is an adult with an advanced solid tumor such as melanoma, head and neck, liver or kidney cancer. This CDR3 reads CASSLATNTDTQYF. In nucleotides, the CDR3 is TGCGCCAGCAGCTTGGCTACTAACACAGATACGCAGTATTTT.